The rows below give T cell receptor beta chains drawn from one sample of a study of T cells in Graves' hyperthyroidism and ophthalmopathy. In TCRdb, the multiplex PCR reads were re-called with MiXCR into one record per CDR3 protein. The sample consists of 350,000 to 400,000 distinct CDR3 sequences, about 14% of them appearing once. Material: blood. These TCRs come from a woman aged 55 to 70 with Graves' hyperthyroidism. Both conserved end residues are part of each CDR3. Fields, in order: CDR3 DNA, CDR3 protein, D gene, V gene, clone size, J gene. The D gene is left open where the match is weak. Some rows have no size entry. The others give once, few or many, or a class for an expanded clone.

TGCAGTGCTAGGGGACAGGACACCTCCTACAATGAGCAGTTCTTC | CSARGQDTSYNEQFF | TRBD1 | TRBV20-1 | many | TRBJ2-1
TGTGCCATAGCGACCCAGGGGTCTATCCAGCCCCAGCATTTT | CAIATQGSIQPQHF | NA | TRBV19 | once | TRBJ1-5
TGTGCCATCAGTGTAGGGCGAGGATCCGGCTCGCTTGGCACCGGGGAGCTGTTTTTT | CAISVGRGSGSLGTGELFF | NA | TRBV10-3 | few | TRBJ2-2
TGTGCCAGCAGAACTACAGGGGGCAAGGACGGCTACACCTTC | CASRTTGGKDGYTF | TRBD1 | TRBV12-3/TRBV12-4 | many | TRBJ1-2
TGTGCCAGCTCACCAGGAGAGAATGGCTACACCTTC | CASSPGENGYTF | NA | TRBV18 | NA | TRBJ1-2
TGTGCCAGCAGCCTAAAACAGGGCGCCACAGCTTTCTTT | CASSLKQGATAFF | NA | TRBV5-8 | few | TRBJ1-1
TGCAGTGCCGCCGGGACTAGCGGGAATTCAGATACGCAGTATTTT | CSAAGTSGNSDTQYF | TRBD2 | TRBV20-1 | NA | TRBJ2-3
TGCGCCAGCAGCCCCGGCCAATCTAACAATGAGCAGTTCTTC | CASSPGQSNNEQFF | NA | TRBV5-1 | NA | TRBJ2-1
TGCAGTGCTAGTGGAAAGGGACCCTCCTACGAGCAGTACTTC | CSASGKGPSYEQYF | NA | TRBV20-1 | many | TRBJ2-7
TGTGCCAGCAGCGTAGGACACTCTGGAAACACCATATATTTT | CASSVGHSGNTIYF | NA | TRBV9 | many | TRBJ1-3
TGTGCCAGCAGCTGGTCAGGGCTTGATTCACCCCTCCACTTT | CASSWSGLDSPLHF | NA | TRBV7-8 | NA | TRBJ1-6
TGTGCCACCAGGGACCTAATCACCTCCGAGCAGTTCTTC | CATRDLITSEQFF | NA | TRBV6-1 | NA | TRBJ2-1
TGTGCCAGCAGACGCGGGGCCCGCTCCTACAATGAGCAGTTCTTC | CASRRGARSYNEQFF | NA | TRBV7-2 | few | TRBJ2-1
TGCGCCAGCAGCTTGCGGCTGTACTATGAGCAGTTCTTC | CASSLRLYYEQFF | NA | TRBV5-1 | NA | TRBJ2-1
TGTGCCATCAGTGAGTTAGCAAACACTGAAGCTTTCTTT | CAISELANTEAFF | NA | TRBV10-3 | many | TRBJ1-1
TGCGCCAGCAGCTCGGGACAGGGAGGTTACGAGCAGTACTTC | CASSSGQGGYEQYF | TRBD1 | TRBV5-1 | many | TRBJ2-7
TGCAGTGCTAGAGCCCACGTGGGACTAGCGGGGGACAATGAGCAGTTCTTC | CSARAHVGLAGDNEQFF | TRBD2 | TRBV20-1 | many | TRBJ2-1
TGTGCTAGTGGTTCGGTACAATGGTCTAGCGGGAGGCCAGGGGATGAGCAGTTCTTC | CASGSVQWSSGRPGDEQFF | TRBD2 | TRBV12-5 | few | TRBJ2-1
TGTGCCAGTAGTATAAGCGCTAGCGGGCCGTACCAAGAGACCCAGTACTTC | CASSISASGPYQETQYF | TRBD2 | TRBV19 | few | TRBJ2-5
TGTGCCAGCAGTTACTCTGCGGGAACCTACGAGCAGTACTTC | CASSYSAGTYEQYF | NA | TRBV6-6 | few | TRBJ2-7
TGTGCCAGCAGAAATAACAGGGGGCTGGGGTATGGCTACACCTTC | CASRNNRGLGYGYTF | TRBD1 | TRBV6-1 | many | TRBJ1-2
TGTGCCAGCAGTACAGAAACTAATGAAAAACTGTTTTTT | CASSTETNEKLFF | NA | TRBV6-1 | many | TRBJ1-4
TGTGCCAGCAGTGAACTGGCGGCCCCTGGCTACACCTTC | CASSELAAPGYTF | NA | TRBV6-1 | few | TRBJ1-2
TGTGCCAGCAGCCCATCGTCTAGCGGGGGAAGAGAGACCCAGTACTTC | CASSPSSSGGRETQYF | TRBD2 | TRBV7-6 | many | TRBJ2-5
TGCAGCGTTGAAGTTGCCCACTGGGAGCAGTTCTTC | CSVEVAHWEQFF | NA | TRBV29-1 | NA | TRBJ2-1
TGTGCCAGCAGTCGGGAGTGGGGCACAGATACGCAGTATTTT | CASSREWGTDTQYF | NA | TRBV12-3/TRBV12-4 | many | TRBJ2-3
TGTGCCAGCAGCTTGGATGGCAGGGGGGGAAACACCATATATTTT | CASSLDGRGGNTIYF | TRBD1 | TRBV5-6 | few | TRBJ1-3
TGTGCCATGAAGGCTAGCGGGGGCTCAGATACGCAGTATTTT | CAMKASGGSDTQYF | TRBD2 | TRBV10-3 | NA | TRBJ2-3
TGTGCCTGGAGTAGCGGACAGTTAGGTTCCGTCGAGCAGTACTTC | CAWSSGQLGSVEQYF | NA | TRBV30 | many | TRBJ2-7
TGTGCCAGCAGGCCTGACCATAGCGGGAGTGCTACGCAGTATTTT | CASRPDHSGSATQYF | TRBD2 | TRBV12-3/TRBV12-4 | NA | TRBJ2-3
TGTGCCAGCAACCCCACAGGGGGCTACGAGCAGTTCTTC | CASNPTGGYEQFF | TRBD1 | TRBV6-1 | few | TRBJ2-1
TGTGCCAGCAGGGGACTGGAGGGCTACACCTTC | CASRGLEGYTF | NA | TRBV2 | many | TRBJ1-2
TGTGCCAGTAGTATAGGTGGGGGGCTCCAAGAGACCCAGTACTTC | CASSIGGGLQETQYF | NA | TRBV19 | NA | TRBJ2-5
TGTGCCAGCAGTTACTACCCCGGGGGGGGCGCGGTCGCCGGGGAGCTGTTTTTT | CASSYYPGGGAVAGELFF | TRBD2 | TRBV6-2/TRBV6-3 | NA | TRBJ2-2
TGTGCCAGTAGTATAGGGACAGCTGACGAGCAGTACTTC | CASSIGTADEQYF | NA | TRBV19 | NA | TRBJ2-7
TGTGCCAGCAGCTTCGGTCAAGCGGGAGGGGATACGCAGTATTTT | CASSFGQAGGDTQYF | TRBD2 | TRBV7-9 | many | TRBJ2-3
TGTGCCAGCTCACCACTTGTCGGGAGTGGGCAAGAGACCCAGTACTTC | CASSPLVGSGQETQYF | NA | TRBV18 | few | TRBJ2-5
TGTGCCAGCAGTCCCTATTTGCTCTCTGGGGCCAACGTCCTGACTTTC | CASSPYLLSGANVLTF | NA | TRBV25-1 | few | TRBJ2-6
TGTGCCAGTAGTATTCCTAGTAATGAGCAGTTCTTC | CASSIPSNEQFF | NA | TRBV19 | once | TRBJ2-1
TGTGCCAGCAGCTCCATTACGAGCGGACGCACAGATACGCAGTATTTT | CASSSITSGRTDTQYF | NA | TRBV11-2 | many | TRBJ2-3
TGTGCTAGTGGTTTAGGAGTGGGGGTGGGTGAGCAGTTCTTC | CASGLGVGVGEQFF | NA | TRBV12-5 | NA | TRBJ2-1
TGTGCCAGCAGCTTAGGTGCACCCCAGGGCGCTTCACCCCTCCACTTT | CASSLGAPQGASPLHF | NA | TRBV11-2 | many | TRBJ1-6
TGTGCCAGCCTACAGGCTAGCGGGAGTACCGGGGAGCTGTTTTTT | CASLQASGSTGELFF | TRBD2 | TRBV2 | many | TRBJ2-2
TGTGCCAGCACACATGAGGGGAGCGGAAACACCATATATTTT | CASTHEGSGNTIYF | NA | TRBV7-9 | many | TRBJ1-3
TGCGCCAGCAGCCAAGCCCTCCCAGGGACCTACGAGCAGTACTTC | CASSQALPGTYEQYF | NA | TRBV4-1 | few | TRBJ2-7
TGTGCCAGCAGCTCCGCCTCTTCAGGAACTGGAAACACCATATATTTT | CASSSASSGTGNTIYF | NA | TRBV7-9 | NA | TRBJ1-3
NA | CASSIYLCSVVSSYNEQFF | NA | TRBV11-2 | NA | TRBJ2-1
TGCGCCAGCAGCTTGATAGGAGGATCCTACAATGAGCAGTTCTTC | CASSLIGGSYNEQFF | NA | TRBV5-1 | many | TRBJ2-1
TGTGCCAGCAGCTTAACTGGGGCACCCGTATACGAGCAGTACTTC | CASSLTGAPVYEQYF | NA | TRBV11-2 | NA | TRBJ2-7
TGTGCCAGCAGATACAGGGGGCTTGGGACCGGGGAGCTGTTTTTT | CASRYRGLGTGELFF | TRBD1 | TRBV12-3/TRBV12-4 | many | TRBJ2-2
TGTGCCAGCAGTCCGGCGGCCAGGGAGAAAACCAAAAACATTCAGTACTTC | CASSPAAREKTKNIQYF | NA | TRBV7-9 | many | TRBJ2-4
TGTGCCAGCAGTGACCCAGCGGAAGGGACGGAGGGATATGGCTACACCTTC | CASSDPAEGTEGYGYTF | NA | TRBV6-4 | NA | TRBJ1-2
TGCAGCGTTGGGCAGATGATCGGGGTTGGCTACACCTTC | CSVGQMIGVGYTF | NA | TRBV29-1 | many | TRBJ1-2
TGTGCCAGCAGTTTAAGGGCTACCGGGACAGATTATAATTCACCCCTCCACTTT | CASSLRATGTDYNSPLHF | TRBD1 | TRBV27 | many | TRBJ1-6